This TCR beta chain was profiled in a study of T cells in Graves' hyperthyroidism and ophthalmopathy. On the study more broadly: Peripheral blood specimens were obtained at initial diagnosis, prior to any treatment. General study points: Most thyroid-expanded clonotypes above 0.001 were also found in blood.

RNA transcripts served as the template for amplifying TCR beta CDR3 regions. A first-round RT-PCR of the TCR CDR3 used the HTBI primer set. TCRdb passed the multiplex PCR reads through MiXCR, listing each CDR3 protein once. The sample has about 350,000 distinct CDR3 sequences; approximately 15% are singletons. Germline values: CDR1 LGHDT, CDR2 YNNKEL (reference sequence). This CDR3 is built from 14 residues. This clonotype has just one count. Its antigen is as yet unknown. One end of the junction fails to match germline, which may point to a read error. These patients, aged 18 to 65, had recently diagnosed hyperthyroidism lasting under 2 months. For the diagnoses, clinical symptoms, serum thyroxine and TRAb, thyroid ultrasound and orbital computed tomography were used.

The sample was blood. The source is a woman in her 30s with Graves' hyperthyroidism. The rearrangement links TRBV3-1 to TRBJ2-5, with D unclear. The CDR3 nucleotides read TGTGCCAGCAGCCGGTCTCCGCGGAAAGAGGCCCAGTACTTC. Residues: CASSRSPRKEAQYF.